These T cell receptor beta chains were read from a single sample in a study of beta chain features in type 1 diabetes. Method: immunoSEQ multiplex PCR; TCRdb's copy keeps in-frame clones and lacks some. The table shows more than 300,000 clones, with 8% occurring only once. Sequencing was carried out using central memory CD4+ T cells from blood. The receptors originated from a woman aged 18-30 years in good health. CDR3s include the opening cysteine and the closing phenylalanine or tryptophan. The order of the fields is clone size, J gene, D gene, V gene, CDR3 DNA, CDR3 protein. The D gene is left open where the match is weak. Size tells how often a clone was seen (once, few, many) or the class of an expanded clone, and some rows leave it out.

size: NA
J: TRBJ1-2
D: NA
V: TRBV2
DNA: TGTGCCAGCAGTGAGTGGGGAACACATATGGACTATGGCTACACCTTC
CDR3: CASSEWGTHMDYGYTF

size: NA
J: TRBJ1-1
D: TRBD1
V: TRBV15
DNA: TGTGCCACCAGCAGAGGGGGGACAGGGAACACTGAAGCTTTCTTT
CDR3: CATSRGGTGNTEAFF

size: few
J: TRBJ2-5
D: TRBD2
V: TRBV7-2
DNA: TGTGCCAGCAGCTTATTAGCGGGAGGAGGAGAGACCCAGTACTTC
CDR3: CASSLLAGGGETQYF

size: many
J: TRBJ2-1
D: NA
V: TRBV7-9
DNA: TGTGCCAGCAGCTTAAATGCAGACAATGAGCAGTTCTTC
CDR3: CASSLNADNEQFF

size: NA
J: TRBJ2-2
D: TRBD2
V: TRBV4-2
DNA: TGTGCCAGCAGCCAAGAAGGCGGGAGGGCCCTCGCCGGGGAGCTGTTTTTT
CDR3: CASSQEGGRALAGELFF

size: many
J: TRBJ1-5
D: NA
V: TRBV28
DNA: TGTGCCAGCAGTTTGTCTCAGGTCCGGAGCAATCAGCCCCAGCATTTT
CDR3: CASSLSQVRSNQPQHF

size: NA
J: TRBJ2-5
D: NA
V: TRBV18
DNA: TGTGCCAGCTCACCTGAGCGGTCTGGCGTTGGGACCCAGTACTTC
CDR3: CASSPERSGVGTQYF

size: few
J: TRBJ2-5
D: TRBD2
V: TRBV5-6
DNA: TGTGCCAGCAGCTTGGTGCTAGCGGGGGTAGAGACCCAGTACTTC
CDR3: CASSLVLAGVETQYF

size: NA
J: TRBJ2-7
D: TRBD2
V: TRBV6-5
DNA: TGTGCCAGCAGTTACCAAGCGGGAGGGCCGGTCGAGCAGTACTTC
CDR3: CASSYQAGGPVEQYF

size: NA
J: TRBJ1-5
D: NA
V: TRBV4-3
DNA: TGCGCCAGCAGCCAAGGTTTGGCTCAGCCCCAGCATTTT
CDR3: CASSQGLAQPQHF

size: few
J: TRBJ2-5
D: NA
V: TRBV7-9
DNA: TGTGCCAGCAGCTGGGGGACCCCGCTCCTCCAAGAGACCCAGTACTTC
CDR3: CASSWGTPLLQETQYF

size: many
J: TRBJ1-3
D: NA
V: TRBV14
DNA: TGTGCCAGCAATTACGGATCTGGAAACACCATATATTTT
CDR3: CASNYGSGNTIYF

size: few
J: TRBJ2-7
D: NA
V: TRBV4-3
DNA: TGCGCCAGCAGCCAACTACAGGGAAACTACGAGCAGTACTTC
CDR3: CASSQLQGNYEQYF

size: NA
J: TRBJ2-1
D: TRBD1
V: TRBV9
DNA: TGTGCCAGCAGCGTCGACAGGGGAGGTATCAGTGAGCAGTTCTTC
CDR3: CASSVDRGGISEQFF

size: NA
J: TRBJ2-1
D: NA
V: TRBV21-1
DNA: TGTGCCAGCAGCCCTACGGGAGGGTGTAGAGGTGAGCAGTTCTTC
CDR3: CASSPTGGCRGEQFF

size: few
J: TRBJ2-2
D: TRBD2
V: TRBV4-1
DNA: TGCGCCAGCAGCCCGGACCCAACTAGCGGGAGGGCTGGGGAGCTGTTTTTT
CDR3: CASSPDPTSGRAGELFF

size: NA
J: TRBJ2-4
D: TRBD1
V: TRBV25-1
DNA: TGTGCCAGCAGTGAAGCAGGGACAGGGGTGGACATTCAGTACTTC
CDR3: CASSEAGTGVDIQYF

size: NA
J: TRBJ1-2
D: TRBD1
V: TRBV27
DNA: TGTGCCAGCAGTCCAAACAGGGGGAGAGGCTACACCTTC
CDR3: CASSPNRGRGYTF

size: NA
J: TRBJ2-3
D: NA
V: TRBV2
DNA: TGTGCTCACGGAGATTGGGCAGATACGCAGTATTTT
CDR3: CAHGDWADTQYF

size: NA
J: TRBJ2-5
D: TRBD2
V: TRBV29-1
DNA: TGCACTGTAACCGCCGGGACTAGCCATAGGACCCAGTACTTC
CDR3: CTVTAGTSHRTQYF

size: NA
J: TRBJ2-6
D: NA
V: TRBV18
DNA: TGTGCCAGCTCACCTATGGGCTCTGGGGCCAACGTCCTGACTTTC
CDR3: CASSPMGSGANVLTF

size: few
J: TRBJ2-6
D: NA
V: TRBV6-1
DNA: TGTGCCAGCAAATCAGGGGGGCTCGGGGCCAACGTCCTGACTTTC
CDR3: CASKSGGLGANVLTF

size: few
J: TRBJ1-1
D: NA
V: TRBV7-3
DNA: TGTGCCAGCAGCAAAGGGGGAAACACTGAAGCTTTCTTT
CDR3: CASSKGGNTEAFF

size: NA
J: TRBJ1-1
D: NA
V: TRBV9
DNA: TGTGCCAGCAGCGTAGACGGGTACAACACTGAAGCTTTCTTT
CDR3: CASSVDGYNTEAFF

size: NA
J: TRBJ2-2
D: TRBD1
V: TRBV15
DNA: TGTGCCACCAGCAGAGCCCCGGGACAGGGGGCCGGGGAGCTGTTTTTT
CDR3: CATSRAPGQGAGELFF

size: many
J: TRBJ2-1
D: NA
V: TRBV9
DNA: TGTGCCAGCAGCGTAAGCATCTACAATGAGCAGTTCTTC
CDR3: CASSVSIYNEQFF

size: few
J: TRBJ2-7
D: TRBD1
V: TRBV11-3
DNA: TGTGCCAGCACCCCGCTATGGGACAGGCCGTCCTACGAGCAGTACTTC
CDR3: CASTPLWDRPSYEQYF

size: few
J: TRBJ1-2
D: NA
V: TRBV6-6
DNA: TGTGCCAGCAGTAGACAGGCTAACTATGGCTACACCTTC
CDR3: CASSRQANYGYTF

size: few
J: TRBJ1-4
D: NA
V: TRBV11-2
DNA: TGTGCCAGCAGCTCAACTGGGGTTAAAAAACTGTTTTTT
CDR3: CASSSTGVKKLFF

size: few
J: TRBJ2-7
D: NA
V: TRBV6-5
DNA: TGTGCCACAACACCGACAGGGCGGGGACCTTACGAGCAGTACTTC
CDR3: CATTPTGRGPYEQYF

size: NA
J: TRBJ2-7
D: NA
V: TRBV7-6
DNA: TGTGCCAGCAGCCCGAGGGCTCTCGGCTACGAGCAGTACTTC
CDR3: CASSPRALGYEQYF

size: NA
J: TRBJ2-1
D: NA
V: TRBV9
DNA: TGTGCCAGCAGCCAAGAGGGCGGGAAGGCGCAGTTCTTC
CDR3: CASSQEGGKAQFF

size: NA
J: TRBJ1-2
D: TRBD1
V: TRBV28
DNA: TGTGCCAGCAGTTTGTCGCCAGGGGGTCTTGGCTACACCTTC
CDR3: CASSLSPGGLGYTF

size: NA
J: TRBJ2-3
D: TRBD1
V: TRBV7-3
DNA: TGTGCCAGCAGCGCACAACCGGGACAGAGCACAGATACGCAGTATTTT
CDR3: CASSAQPGQSTDTQYF

size: few
J: TRBJ2-1
D: NA
V: TRBV6-6
DNA: TGTGCCAGCAGAGACGTTGGGGCATCGTACAATGAGCAGTTCTTC
CDR3: CASRDVGASYNEQFF

size: few
J: TRBJ2-1
D: TRBD2
V: TRBV4-2
DNA: TGTGCCAGCAGCCAAGCGGTGCGGGAGGGCTACAATGAGCAGTTCTTC
CDR3: CASSQAVREGYNEQFF

size: few
J: TRBJ1-3
D: NA
V: TRBV2
DNA: TGTGCCAGCAGTGGGCCCAGCTCTGGAAACACCATATATTTT
CDR3: CASSGPSSGNTIYF

size: NA
J: TRBJ2-2
D: TRBD2
V: TRBV4-2
DNA: TGTGCCAGCAGCCCCCTCGGGACTAGAGACACCGGGGAGCTGTTTTTT
CDR3: CASSPLGTRDTGELFF

size: NA
J: TRBJ2-1
D: NA
V: TRBV29-1
DNA: TGCAGCGTCCCGACTAGTTCCTACAATGAGCAGTTCTTC
CDR3: CSVPTSSYNEQFF

size: NA
J: TRBJ2-7
D: NA
V: TRBV7-9
DNA: TGTGCCAGCAGCTTAGAGCAGGTCTACGAGCAGTACTTC
CDR3: CASSLEQVYEQYF

size: few
J: TRBJ2-3
D: TRBD1
V: TRBV28
DNA: TGTGCCTCAGACAGGGATAGCACAGATACGCAGTATTTT
CDR3: CASDRDSTDTQYF

size: NA
J: TRBJ2-5
D: NA
V: TRBV4-2
DNA: TGTGCCAGCAGCCAAGGTATCCATGGGGAAGAGACCCAGTACTTC
CDR3: CASSQGIHGEETQYF

size: few
J: TRBJ2-2
D: TRBD2
V: TRBV5-1
DNA: TGCGCCAGCAGCTTTAGCGGGAGTAACACCGGGGAGCTGTTTTTT
CDR3: CASSFSGSNTGELFF

size: NA
J: TRBJ2-5
D: TRBD1
V: TRBV7-2
DNA: TGTGCCAGCAGCTTCGAACAGGGGGCTTGGGAGACCCAGTACTTC
CDR3: CASSFEQGAWETQYF

size: NA
J: TRBJ1-2
D: TRBD1
V: TRBV29-1
DNA: TGCAGCGCCGCTTACACAGGGGGCGGCCGGGGAGACTACACCTTC
CDR3: CSAAYTGGGRGDYTF

size: NA
J: TRBJ1-3
D: NA
V: TRBV4-3
DNA: TGCGCCAGCAGCCAAGAAGGACGCCGGGGGTCTGGAAACACCATATATTTT
CDR3: CASSQEGRRGSGNTIYF

size: NA
J: TRBJ1-2
D: NA
V: TRBV5-1
DNA: TGCGCCAGCAGCTTGGAGGGGTCGACCGACGGGGGCTACACCTTC
CDR3: CASSLEGSTDGGYTF

size: few
J: TRBJ2-1
D: NA
V: TRBV5-1
DNA: TGCGCCAGCAGCGAGAGGACAACCTACAATGAGCAGTTCTTC
CDR3: CASSERTTYNEQFF

size: many
J: TRBJ2-1
D: TRBD2
V: TRBV15
DNA: TGTGCCACCAGCAGTTTCCCCGTTGCGGGAGGGCTTAATGAGCAGTTCTTC
CDR3: CATSSFPVAGGLNEQFF